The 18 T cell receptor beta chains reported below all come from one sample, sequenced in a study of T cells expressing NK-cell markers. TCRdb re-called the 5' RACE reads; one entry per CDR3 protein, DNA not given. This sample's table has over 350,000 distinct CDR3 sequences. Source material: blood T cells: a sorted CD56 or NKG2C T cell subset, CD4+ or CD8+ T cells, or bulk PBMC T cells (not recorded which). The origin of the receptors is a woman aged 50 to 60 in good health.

The CDR3 loop is CASSLAMGNTEAFF. The rearrangement links TRBV7-9 to TRBJ1-1. The germline V gene has CDR1 SEHNR and CDR2 FQNEAQ (reference sequence). The CDR3 extends over 14 amino acids.

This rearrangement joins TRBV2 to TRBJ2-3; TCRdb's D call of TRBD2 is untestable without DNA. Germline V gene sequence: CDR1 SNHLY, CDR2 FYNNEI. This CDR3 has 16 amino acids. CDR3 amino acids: CASNPKSTLSGDTQYF.

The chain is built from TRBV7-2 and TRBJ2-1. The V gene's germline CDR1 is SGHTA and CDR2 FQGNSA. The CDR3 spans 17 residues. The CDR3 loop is CASSPTPTKITYNEQFF.

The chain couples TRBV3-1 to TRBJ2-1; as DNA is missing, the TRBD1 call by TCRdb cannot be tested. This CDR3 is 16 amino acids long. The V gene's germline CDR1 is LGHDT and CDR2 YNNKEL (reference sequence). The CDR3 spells CASSLTRGARGNEQFF.

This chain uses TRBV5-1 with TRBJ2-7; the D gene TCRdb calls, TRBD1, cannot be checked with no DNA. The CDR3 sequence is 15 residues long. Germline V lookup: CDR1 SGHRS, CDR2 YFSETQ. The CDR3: CASSLVGTGAHEQYF.

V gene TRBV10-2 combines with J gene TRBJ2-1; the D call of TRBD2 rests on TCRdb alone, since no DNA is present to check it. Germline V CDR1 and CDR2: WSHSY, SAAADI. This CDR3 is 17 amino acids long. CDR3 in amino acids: CASSMPGLAGGRNEQFF.

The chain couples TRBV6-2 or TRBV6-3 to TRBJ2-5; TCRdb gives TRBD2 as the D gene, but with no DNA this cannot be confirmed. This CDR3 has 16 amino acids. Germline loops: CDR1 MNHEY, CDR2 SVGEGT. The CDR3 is CASSGLAGEIGETQYF.

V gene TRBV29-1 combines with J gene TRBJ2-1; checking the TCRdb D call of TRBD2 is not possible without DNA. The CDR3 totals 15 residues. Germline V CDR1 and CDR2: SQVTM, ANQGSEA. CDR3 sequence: CSVAGLGGPLNEQFF.

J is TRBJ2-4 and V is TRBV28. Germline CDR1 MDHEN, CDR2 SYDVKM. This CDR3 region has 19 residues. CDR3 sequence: CASSPNSVRRLRAKNIQYF.

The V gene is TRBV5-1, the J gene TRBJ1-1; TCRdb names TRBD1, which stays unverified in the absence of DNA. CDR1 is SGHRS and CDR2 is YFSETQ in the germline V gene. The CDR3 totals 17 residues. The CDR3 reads CASSSPRTSVANTEAFF.

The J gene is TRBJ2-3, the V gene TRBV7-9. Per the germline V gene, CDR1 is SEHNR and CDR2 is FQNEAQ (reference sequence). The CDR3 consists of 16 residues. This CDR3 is CASSGALADYTDTQYF.

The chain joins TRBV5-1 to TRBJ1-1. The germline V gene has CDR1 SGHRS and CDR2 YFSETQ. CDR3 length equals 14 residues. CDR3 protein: CASSRTTMNTEAFF.

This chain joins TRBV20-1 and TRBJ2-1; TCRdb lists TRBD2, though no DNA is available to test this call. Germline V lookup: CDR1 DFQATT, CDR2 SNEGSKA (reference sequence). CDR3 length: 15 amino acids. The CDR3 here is CSAYQTSGKGDEQFF.

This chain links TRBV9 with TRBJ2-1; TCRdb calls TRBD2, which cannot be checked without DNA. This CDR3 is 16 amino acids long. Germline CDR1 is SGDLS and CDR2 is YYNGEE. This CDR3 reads CASSVLPSGRYDEQFF.

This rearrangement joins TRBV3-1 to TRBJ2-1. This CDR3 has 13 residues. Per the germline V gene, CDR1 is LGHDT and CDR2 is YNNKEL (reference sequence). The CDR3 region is CASAAGWFNEQFF.

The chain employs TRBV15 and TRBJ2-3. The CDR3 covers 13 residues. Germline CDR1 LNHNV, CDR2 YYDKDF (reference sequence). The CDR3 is CATSRDRRDTQYF.

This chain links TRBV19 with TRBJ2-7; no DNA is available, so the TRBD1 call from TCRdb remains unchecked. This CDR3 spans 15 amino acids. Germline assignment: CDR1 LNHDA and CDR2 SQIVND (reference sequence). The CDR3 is CASSRPGQGFREQYF.

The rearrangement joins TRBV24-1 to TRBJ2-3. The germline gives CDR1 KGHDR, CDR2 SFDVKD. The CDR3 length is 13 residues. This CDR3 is CATSSEIADTQYF.